This T cell receptor beta chain was retrieved from a study of shared clonotypes between healthy human individuals (dated by TCRdb to 2020 to 2022). Turning to the overall study: A few men and a couple of women, aged 18 to 49 years, made up the cohort. Blood TCR repertoires of four to six healthy adults were deeply sequenced to estimate repertoire size and the extent of clonotype sharing between individuals. Libraries were prepared and TCR repertoires were sequenced by different laboratories using diverse techniques, in order to increase sequencing depth and limit assay-specific biases. Each donor's leukapheresis produced roughly between about 0.8 and 8.9 billion PBMCs.

The donors were healthy, HIV-negative adults with no recently reported acute infections or vaccinations. Every donor was a Caucasian adult living in Nashville, Tennessee, USA. For unsorted samples, tens of millions of PBMCs were counted, and genomic DNA was extracted using the QIAamp DNA Blood Mini kit. Blood was obtained by leukapheresis, after which PBMCs were separated by Ficoll-Histopaque density gradient centrifugation and cryopreserved in liquid nitrogen vapor phase. What the research found in general, with its limitations: The genetic and exposure-history diversity represented was limited by the small number of donors. Based on pairwise subsampling, the degree of clonotype sharing among donors was expected to be affected by sequencing depth. Only blood was sampled, and tissue TCR repertoires likely differ from those in blood.

Using the deep immunoSEQ assay, TCR CDR3 regions were amplified from genomic DNA by multiplex PCR. Extracted genomic DNA from each cell subset was distributed evenly across all wells of several immunoSEQ 96-well plates, and each plate was treated as a replicate. For unsorted PBMC, each replicate PCR was loaded with roughly 330 ng genomic DNA, equivalent to roughly 33,000 T cell genomes. Ten immunoSEQ deep assay plates were used to sequence the unsorted PBMC genomic DNA. Purified libraries were measured with a Qubit 3.0 fluorometer, size-checked on a Bioanalyzer 2100, and measured again with the KAPA Library Quantification kit. Each immunoSEQ 96-well plate was sequenced on its own single-read 150-cycle Illumina NextSeq 550 flow cell. Regarding the original processing steps: The immunoSEQ output contained only junctional sequences without quality scores, so filtering could not match that applied to full-length reads. To assign V/J genes and CDR3, sequences were annotated using PyIR, a Python wrapper for IgBLAST v1.9, with IMGT germline references. Any read was removed if the V/J assignment was weak (E-value above 1e-6), the CDR3 was missing, or the read contained stop codons, out-of-frame junctions, or ambiguous translated residues. V3J clonotypes were defined as sequences sharing an identical inferred V gene, J gene, and CDR3 amino acid sequence. Percentage overlap between repertoires was computed as shared unique clonotypes divided by the size of the smaller repertoire. Repertoire richness was assessed with RTK rarefaction, the Chao1 estimator, and Recon v2.1 estimates of unobserved clonotypes. TCRdb holds this immuneACCESS table with in-frame rearrangements only. Some clones are missing; in checked studies, unresolved V genes explain under half, and the rest has no known cause. That table gives V, J and clone size, and the DNA gave D and trimming. This sample holds about 560,000 clones; around 81% were observed only once. The ten biggest clones cover around 12% of the sample.

Remarks on this clone: Its antigen remains undetermined. No base quality information exists; no much larger clone differs at one position.

The germline V gene (reference sequence) supplies CDR1 SGHNT and CDR2 YYREEE. The trim is 0 bases for V and 5 bases for J, with a gap of 9 bases between the germline ends. The CDR3 has 14 amino acids, counting the end cysteine and phenylalanine. Left in the record is the CDR3 DNA by itself, 42 bases read in frame from the first base. This clonotype was sampled from a woman aged 40 to 50 in good health. Some clones in this sample may be carry-over from other donors' samples. Sequencing was carried out using PBMCs. Here the chain combines TRBV5-4 and TRBJ2-1; the D segment could be TRBD2, given 5 matching bases. The nucleotide sequence reads as follows: TGTGCCAGCAGCTTGGCATTAGCGAACAATGAGCAGTTCTTC. This translates into CASSLALANNEQFF.